One and the same sample provided the 13 T cell receptor beta chains below, sequenced in a study of Graves' ophthalmopathy and Graves' hyperthyroidism. The sequenced template was RNA, covering the TCR beta CDR3 region. The authors performed first-round RT-PCR with HTBI primers and then a second-round multiplex PCR. TCRdb redid the calling of the multiplex PCR reads with MiXCR, one entry per CDR3 protein. The table has more than 300,000 distinct CDR3 sequences, approximately 15% seen once. Sequenced material: peripheral blood. The origin of the receptors is a woman aged 18-29 years with stable Graves' hyperthyroidism.

This clonotype showed up many times. The V and J genes are TRBV7-9 and TRBJ2-7, with D perhaps matching TRBD2 (6 bases). Per germline, CDR1 SEHNR and CDR2 FQNEAQ (reference sequence). The CDR3 extends over 14 amino acids. The V end lost 6 bases, the J end lost 2 bases, and 14 bases lay between the germline ends. The CDR3 sequence is CASSVVGGTYEQYF. CDR3 sequence (DNA): TGTGCCAGCAGTGTGGTAGGCGGGACCTACGAGCAGTACTTC.

This clonotype came up many times. The J gene is TRBJ1-2, the V gene TRBV19, with D uncertain. The germline gives CDR1 LNHDA, CDR2 SQIVND (reference sequence). The germline V and J ends were trimmed by 5 bases and 5 bases, with 12 bases remaining between them. The CDR3 is made up of 13 amino acids. In nucleotides, the CDR3 is TGTGCCAGTAGTCCGCGAGGCCCTTATGGCTACACCTTC. The encoded protein is CASSPRGPYGYTF. The full variable domain, its missing parts supplied by reference TRBV19 and TRBJ1-2, is DGGITQSPKYLFRKEGQNVTLSCEQNLNHDAMYWYRQDPGQGLRLIYYSQIVNDFQKGDIAEGYSVSREKKESFPLTVTSAQKNPTAFYLCASSPRGPYGYTFGSGTRLTVV.

The table lists this clonotype with many counts. The chain carries TRBV2 and TRBJ2-5, with 7 bases fitting TRBD2. The CDR3 is 13 residues long. The V and J ends lost 6 bases and 5 bases, in that order; junction bases with no gene match: 6. Germline lookup yields CDR1 SNHLY and CDR2 FYNNEI. The CDR3 is CASRAGVKETQYF. In nucleotides, the CDR3 is TGTGCCAGCAGGGCGGGGGTTAAGGAGACCCAGTACTTC.

This clonotype was detected many times. The chain links TRBV7-2 to TRBJ2-5; TRBD2 might be the D (6 bases). The V gene lost 0 bases and the J gene lost 0 bases, with 8 bases spanning the gap. The length of the CDR3 is 15 residues. CDR1 and CDR2 from the germline V gene are SGHTA and FQGNSA. The CDR3 DNA is TGTGCCAGCAGCTTAGCCGGGAGCTACCAAGAGACCCAGTACTTC. It is translated as CASSLAGSYQETQYF.

The genes are TRBV28 and TRBJ2-2; 8 bases are shared with TRBD2. V lost 7 bases and J lost 1; bases outside the gene matches: 11. This CDR3 has 17 residues. Germline-derived CDR1 and CDR2 are MDHEN and SYDVKM. This CDR3 is CASMGGGGFWNTGELFF. Here the CDR3 DNA reads TGTGCCAGCATGGGGGGCGGGGGGTTCTGGAACACCGGGGAGCTGTTTTTT.

This clonotype was seen repeatedly, ten times or more. The chain links TRBV7-2 to TRBJ1-5; D ambiguous. Matching the DNA end better, TRBJ2-3 makes the J call doubtful. The germline CDR1 and CDR2 sequences are SGHTA and FQGNSA. CDR3 length equals 15 residues. The CDR3, as DNA: TGTGCCAGCAGCTTAGTTGGTACAGTCAATCAGCCCCAGTATTTT. This gives the protein CASSLVGTVNQPQYF.

This clonotype was detected ten times or more. The chain carries TRBV19 and TRBJ1-3, with D unresolved. The V end lost 4 bases, the J end lost 4 bases, and 8 bases lay between the germline ends. The CDR3 is 13 residues long. Germline CDR1 LNHDA, CDR2 SQIVND (reference sequence). For the CDR3, the DNA is TGTGCCAGTAGTAGTGCGGCGGGAAACACCATATATTTT. Amino acids: CASSSAAGNTIYF.

In this sample, this clonotype turned up many times. J is TRBJ1-1 and V is TRBV12-3 or TRBV12-4; no firm D call. The V gene lost 3 bases and the J gene lost 5 bases, with 10 bases spanning the gap. The CDR3 runs to 13 residues. Here the CDR3 DNA reads TGTGCCAGCAGTTTTACGGGTAGGACTGAAGCTTTCTTT. It encodes CASSFTGRTEAFF.

To note about this clonotype: Its ends do not fully match the called genes, so a read error is possible. V gene TRBV2 combines with J gene TRBJ1-2; a possible D gene is TRBD1 (5 bases). Germline values: CDR1 SNHLY, CDR2 FYNNEI. The CDR3 runs 13 residues. The CDR3 loop reads CATQGRPSYGFTF. The CDR3 region has the DNA TGTGCCACCCAGGGAAGGCCTTCCTACGGCTTCACCTTC.

This clonotype was picked up many times. The rearrangement joins TRBV20-1 to TRBJ2-2; D remains unclear. Germline loops: CDR1 DFQATT, CDR2 SNEGSKA (reference sequence). Trimming removed 1 base from V and 5 bases from J, with 8 bases in between. There are 13 residues in the CDR3. The CDR3 here is CSARVPMTGELFF. CDR3 DNA: TGCAGTGCTAGAGTCCCAATGACCGGGGAGCTGTTTTTT.

This clonotype was detected many times. This chain links TRBV28 with TRBJ1-6; D possibly corresponds to TRBD1 (5 bases). Germline V gene sequence: CDR1 MDHEN, CDR2 SYDVKM. CDR3 length: 13 amino acids. V lost 7 bases and J 9 bases, leaving 13 bases between the germline ends. CDR3 sequence reads: CASKEGLSSPLHF. CDR3 nucleotides: TGTGCCAGCAAGGAGGGGTTAAGTTCACCCCTCCACTTT.

This clonotype came up many times. V is TRBV6-1 and J is TRBJ2-7; tentatively, D is TRBD1 or TRBD2 (5 bases each). V was shortened by 1 base and J by 3 bases, with 10 bases between the two germline ends. Looked up from germline, CDR1 is MNHNS and CDR2 is SASEGT. The CDR3 contains 14 residues. This CDR3 is CASSEGAGSYEQYF. The DNA for the CDR3 is TGTGCCAGCAGTGAAGGAGCAGGGAGCTACGAGCAGTACTTC.

As to this clonotype: The junction departs from the called germline gene at one end, perhaps through a read error. This sequence joins TRBV19 and TRBJ2-7; D is possibly TRBD2 (6 bases). Germline lookup yields CDR1 LNHDA and CDR2 SQIVND (reference sequence). This CDR3 comprises 13 residues. CDR3 region: CASSQRAGGEHYF. The CDR3 nucleotides read TGTGCCAGTAGTCAACGAGCTGGAGGGGAGCATTACTTC.